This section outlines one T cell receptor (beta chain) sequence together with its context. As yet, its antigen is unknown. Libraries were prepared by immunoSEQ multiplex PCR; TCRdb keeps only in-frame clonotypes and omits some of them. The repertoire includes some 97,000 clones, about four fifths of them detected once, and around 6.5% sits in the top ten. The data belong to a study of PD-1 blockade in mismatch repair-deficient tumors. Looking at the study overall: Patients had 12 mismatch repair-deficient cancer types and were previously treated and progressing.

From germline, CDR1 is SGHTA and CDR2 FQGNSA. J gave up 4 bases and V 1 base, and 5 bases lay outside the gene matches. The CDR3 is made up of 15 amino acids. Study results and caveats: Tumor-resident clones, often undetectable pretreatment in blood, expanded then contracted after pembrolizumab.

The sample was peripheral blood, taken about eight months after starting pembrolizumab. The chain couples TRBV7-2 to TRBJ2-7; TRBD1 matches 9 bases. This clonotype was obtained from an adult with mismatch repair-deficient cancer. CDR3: CASSLGTGGKYEQYF. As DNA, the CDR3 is TGTGCCAGCAGCTTAGGTACAGGGGGCAAATACGAGCAGTACTTC.